The sequence of this T cell receptor beta chain was determined in a study of tumor-infiltrating lymphocytes in primary liver carcinoma. The template, about 550 ng total RNA, yielded TCR beta cDNA made with a constant-region primer. Researchers made the TCR beta libraries by running three nested multiplex PCR rounds with slightly modified ARM-PCR. A C-beta reverse primer was combined with TRBV1-TRBV30 forward primers in the first two PCR rounds, and each round had around 10 cycles. TCRdb processed the multiplex PCR reads anew with MiXCR; each CDR3 protein has one entry. Of approximately 300,000 distinct CDR3 sequences in the sample, 55% to 65% were seen once. This clonotype showed up many times. Researchers drew blood RNA from unsorted whole blood and extracted germline DNA as well. Peripheral blood, roughly 4.2 milliliters, was collected prior to surgery. Trimming removed 2 bases at V and 4 bases at J, with 21 bases between. In germline, CDR1 is SGHKS, CDR2 YYEKEE (reference sequence). This CDR3 region has 18 residues.

Sequenced material: peripheral blood. This sequence joins TRBV5-5 and TRBJ1-4, with no clear D. The receptor was derived from a man between 35 and 55 years old with primary liver carcinoma and hepatitis B virus infection. The CDR3 region is CASSLSPVRRAVNEKLFF. The CDR3 DNA follows: TGTGCCAGCAGCTTATCCCCCGTCAGGAGAGCAGTTAATGAAAAACTGTTTTTT.